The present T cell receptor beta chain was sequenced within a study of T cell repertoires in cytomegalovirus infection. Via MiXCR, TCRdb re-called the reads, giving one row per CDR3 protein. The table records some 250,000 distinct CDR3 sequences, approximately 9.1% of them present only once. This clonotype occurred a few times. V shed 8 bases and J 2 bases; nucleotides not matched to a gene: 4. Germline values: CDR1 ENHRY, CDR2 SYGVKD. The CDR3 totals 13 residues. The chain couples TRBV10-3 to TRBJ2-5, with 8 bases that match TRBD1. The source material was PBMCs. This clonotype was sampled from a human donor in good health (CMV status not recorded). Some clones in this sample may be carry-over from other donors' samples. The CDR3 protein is CAIGQGFQETQYF. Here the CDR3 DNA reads TGTGCCATCGGACAGGGCTTTCAAGAGACCCAGTACTTC.